One sample yielded the 29 T cell receptor beta chains listed below, sequenced in a study of Ad26.COV2.S vaccination and SARS-CoV-2 variants. This table comes from immunoSEQ multiplex PCR, and its TCRdb copy is limited to in-frame clones, with some not included. The sample includes hundreds of thousands of clones, roughly nine tenths of them seen just once. Treatment specified: around 19 received Ad26.COV2.S at low or high dose, single or two shots; several received placebo; per-sample allocation not given. It was on day 63 after the first vaccine or placebo injection that samples were taken. The input for sequencing was peripheral blood, taken in a trial of Ad26.COV2.S vaccine versus placebo. These receptors all come from a person aged 18 to 65 who received the Ad26.COV2.S COVID-19 vaccine or a placebo.

V is TRBV4-3 and J is TRBJ2-4, with a weak D call TRBD2 (6 bases). Per germline, CDR1 LGHNA and CDR2 YSLEER. The length of the CDR3 is 14 residues. V lost 8 bases and J lost 9, with 20 bases in between. The CDR3 DNA follows: TGCGCCAGCTCCCTTCTCAGGAGGGACGGCATTCAGTACTTC. Protein: CASSLLRRDGIQYF.

CDR3 bases: TGCGCCAGCAGCCTATCATTTGGGACTAATGAAAAACTGTTTTTT. As protein: CASSLSFGTNEKLFF. The genes are TRBV4-1 and TRBJ1-4; D unclear. Germline V gene sequence: CDR1 MGHRA, CDR2 YSYEKL. Trimming left V 4 bases short and J 2 bases short, with 11 bases between. The length of the CDR3 is 15 residues.

The chain recombines TRBV5-6 with TRBJ2-1; the match to TRBD1 covers 12 bases. V lost 2 bases, J lost 10 bases, and 1 base stayed unmatched. Germline values: CDR1 SGHDT, CDR2 YYEEEE. The length of the CDR3 is 13 residues. CDR3 loop: CASSFGTGGEQFF. DNA for the CDR3: TGTGCCAGCAGCTTCGGGACAGGGGGCGAGCAGTTCTTC. The full variable domain, rest sourced from reference TRBV5-6 and TRBJ2-1, is DAGVTQSPTHLIKTRGQQVTLRCSPKSGHDTVSWYQQALGQGPQFIFQYYEEEERQRGNFPDRFSGHQFPNYSSELNVNALLLGDSALYLCASSFGTGGEQFFGPGTRLTVL.

Turning to this clone: This specimen includes other DNA sequences encoding the same CDR3. V gene TRBV9 combines with J gene TRBJ1-2, with D possibly being TRBD1 (6 bases). The CDR3 spans 13 residues. The V end lost 1 base, the J end lost 5 bases, and 9 bases lay between the germline ends. Germline V CDR1 and CDR2: SGDLS, YYNGEE. The CDR3 sequence: CASSVLQGYGYTF. The CDR3, as DNA: TGTGCCAGCAGCGTATTACAGGGATATGGCTACACCTTC.

The V call is TRBV11-2, the J call TRBJ1-1; TRBD1 matches 9 bases. J lost 6 bases, V lost 5 bases, and 7 bases had no gene match. Germline V lookup: CDR1 SGHAT, CDR2 FQNNGV. This CDR3 is built from 14 residues. Written as DNA, the CDR3 is TGTGCCAGCAGCCCGACAGGGGGGGGGTCTGAAGCTTTCTTT. Residues: CASSPTGGGSEAFF.

J is TRBJ2-3 and V is TRBV6-4; 7 bases match TRBD2. This CDR3 comprises 14 residues. From germline, CDR1 is MRHNA and CDR2 SNTAGT. V shed 5 bases and J 3 bases; nucleotides not matched to a gene: 5. This chain's CDR3 is CASSQLASTDTQYF. CDR3 DNA sequence: TGTGCCAGCAGTCAACTAGCGTCAACAGATACGCAGTATTTT.

As concerns this clone: Other DNA sequences within the sample encode an identical CDR3. The chain joins TRBV6-2 or TRBV6-3 to TRBJ1-1; TRBD1 might be the D (5 bases). Looked up from germline, CDR1 is MNHEY and CDR2 is SVGEGT. This CDR3 has 12 amino acids. Between the trimmed V and J ends, which lost 2 bases and 4 bases, there was a span of 5 bases. CDR3 coding DNA: TGTGCCAGCAGTTACGGGGGCACTGAAGCTTTCTTT. It is translated as CASSYGGTEAFF.

The J gene is TRBJ2-1, the V gene TRBV11-2, with 12 nucleotides matching TRBD2. The CDR3 contains 18 residues. Germline V CDR1 and CDR2: SGHAT, FQNNGV. Trimming took 6 bases from V and 6 from J; bases not matched to a gene: 15. The CDR3 DNA sequence: TGTGCCAGCAGTTCCCACCTAGCGGGGGGGCTCAGGGGCAATGAGCAGTTCTTC. As protein: CASSSHLAGGLRGNEQFF. The complete variable domain, with remaining parts taken from reference TRBV11-2 and TRBJ2-1, reads EAGVAQSPRYKIIEKRQSVAFWCNPISGHATLYWYQQILGQGPKLLIQFQNNGVVDDSQLPKDRFSAERLKGVDSTLKIQPAKLEDSAVYLCASSSHLAGGLRGNEQFFGPGTRLTVL.

CDR3 bases: TGTGCCAGCAGTTACTCGCCGGGGGGCGCGGGGACTGAAGCTTTCTTT. Its protein product is CASSYSPGGAGTEAFF. The V call is TRBV6-5, the J call TRBJ1-1; maybe TRBD1 (6 bases). Trimming took 0 bases from V and 5 from J, leaving 16 bases between them. The CDR3 spans 16 residues. CDR1 is MNHEY and CDR2 is SVGAGI in the germline V gene.

The chain uses TRBV4-1 and TRBJ1-4; D is possibly TRBD1 (5 bases). The CDR3 consists of 15 residues. The V end was cut by 2 bases, the J end by 5 bases, with 12 bases between. CDR1 is MGHRA, CDR2 YSYEKL, per germline. The CDR3 loop is CASSQLVAGNEKLFF. CDR3 sequence (DNA): TGCGCCAGCAGCCAATTGGTTGCAGGGAATGAAAAACTGTTTTTT.

V usage is TRBV5-1 and J usage is TRBJ2-3, with D perhaps matching TRBD2 (8 bases). The CDR3 spans 17 residues. V lost 2 bases to trimming and J lost 5 bases, with 21 bases between them. Germline CDR1 SGHRS, CDR2 YFSETQ. CDR3 sequence (DNA): TGCGCCAGCAGCTTATGGTACTCGGGAGGGGGCCAAGATACGCAGTATTTT. It codes for CASSLWYSGGGQDTQYF.

This rearrangement joins TRBV5-1 to TRBJ2-7, with TRBD2 matching 12 bases. J lost 2 bases, V lost 3 bases, and 6 bases had no gene match. From germline, CDR1 is SGHRS and CDR2 YFSETQ. This CDR3 contains 16 residues. CDR3 sequence reads: CASSYSLAGGPYEQYF. In DNA form, the CDR3 reads TGCGCCAGCAGCTATTCCCTAGCGGGAGGGCCCTACGAGCAGTACTTC.

This clone was picked up a small number of times. The chain is built from TRBV19 and TRBJ2-3; TRBD2 aligns across 11 bases. Looked up from germline, CDR1 is LNHDA and CDR2 is SQIVND (reference sequence). With V trimmed by 5 bases and J by 2 bases, 6 bases remained unmatched. This CDR3 comprises 16 residues. The CDR3 loop is CASSALAGVSTDTQYF. Here the CDR3 DNA reads TGTGCCAGTAGTGCACTAGCGGGGGTTTCCACAGATACGCAGTATTTT.

This chain uses TRBV29-1 with TRBJ2-7, with D hard to call. Germline CDR1 and CDR2: SQVTM and ANQGSEA. Trimming left V 4 bases short and J 7 bases short, with 8 bases between. The CDR3 runs to 10 residues. The CDR3 sequence: CSVGEGEQYF. In nucleotides, the CDR3 is TGCAGCGTTGGGGAAGGGGAGCAGTACTTC.

The chain uses TRBV4-1 and TRBJ2-2; D is perhaps TRBD2 (7 bases). The V gene lost 0 bases and the J gene lost 4 bases, with 18 bases spanning the gap. This CDR3 is 18 amino acids long. Germline V gene data show CDR1 as MGHRA and CDR2 as YSYEKL. The CDR3 sequence: CASSQDPVRGAGTGELFF. In DNA, the CDR3 is TGCGCCAGCAGCCAAGACCCGGTCCGGGGGGCGGGCACCGGGGAGCTGTTTTTT.

This rearrangement joins TRBV5-6 to TRBJ1-6; 11 positions agree with TRBD1. CDR1 is SGHDT and CDR2 is YYEEEE in the germline V gene. CDR3 length: 16 residues. Trimming removed 3 bases from V and 9 bases from J; junction bases left unmatched: 8. CDR3 nucleotide sequence: TGTGCCAGCAGCTCGTTAGGGACAGGGGGTAGTTCACCCCTCCACTTT. Encoded protein: CASSSLGTGGSSPLHF.

For this clone: Other DNA sequences in this specimen translate into the identical CDR3. V and J are TRBV7-9 and TRBJ2-3; 12 bases align to TRBD2. Germline CDR1 is SEHNR and CDR2 is FQNEAQ (reference sequence). Unmatched junction bases numbered 3, after V lost 4 bases and J lost 4 bases. CDR3 length: 15 residues. The CDR3 DNA sequence: TGTGCCAGCAGCTCTAGCGGGGGGGCCGCAGATACGCAGTATTTT. This translates into CASSSSGGAADTQYF.

This chain links TRBV18 with TRBJ2-1; 9 positions match TRBD2. Germline CDR1 reads KGHSH; CDR2 reads LQKENI. The CDR3 consists of 14 residues. V was clipped by 5 bases and J by 9 bases; unmatched bases: 8. CDR3 DNA: TGTGCCAGCTCAAAGACCCTAGCGGGACTTGAGCAGTTCTTC. Translated: CASSKTLAGLEQFF.

This clone was found a few times. The chain carries TRBV2 and TRBJ1-5, with D possibly TRBD1 on 5 matching bases. The CDR3 has 14 residues. Trimming pared 4 bases from V and 4 bases from J, leaving 11 bases between. In germline, CDR1 is SNHLY, CDR2 FYNNEI. CDR3 amino acids: CASSVGDLNQPQHF. DNA of the CDR3: TGTGCCAGCAGTGTGGGGGACCTTAATCAGCCCCAGCATTTT.

The chain recombines TRBV6-5 with TRBJ2-2, with 11 bases aligning to TRBD1. With 7 bases clipped from V and 4 bases from J, the junction kept 5 bases outside the gene matches. CDR1 and CDR2 from the germline V gene are MNHEY and SVGAGI. The CDR3 runs to 15 residues. The CDR3 is CASNKGTGGTGELFF. CDR3 bases: TGTGCCAGCAATAAAGGGACAGGGGGCACCGGGGAGCTGTTTTTT.

In this sample, this clone turned up a few times. V and J are TRBV7-8 and TRBJ2-7, with D maybe TRBD2 (6 bases). Trimming left V 0 bases short and J 2 bases short, with 8 bases between. Germline V gene sequence: CDR1 SGHVS, CDR2 FQNEAQ. CDR3 length: 14 amino acids. The CDR3 protein is CASSLADYTYEQYF. CDR3 in DNA: TGTGCCAGCAGCTTAGCGGACTACACCTACGAGCAGTACTTC.

This chain joins TRBV24-1 and TRBJ2-2; D unclear. The V and J ends lost 3 bases and 1 base respectively, with 11 bases between them. This CDR3 comprises 16 residues. Germline loops: CDR1 KGHDR, CDR2 SFDVKD. This chain's CDR3 is CATSDPGVGNTGELFF. The CDR3 DNA reads as TGTGCCACCAGTGATCCAGGAGTGGGGAACACCGGGGAGCTGTTTTTT.

In regard to this clone: Sequence at one end of the junction differs from germline and may be a read error. The CDR3 DNA reads as TGTGCCAGCAGCCGCACAGTTAACGATGGCTACACCTTC. Amino acid sequence: CASSRTVNDGYTF. This chain joins TRBV13 and TRBJ1-2; D call uncertain. CDR1 and CDR2 from the germline V gene are PRHDT and FYEKMQ (reference sequence). This CDR3 contains 13 residues.

This chain joins TRBV7-2 and TRBJ1-6; no clear D. CDR1 and CDR2 from the germline V gene are SGHTA and FQGNSA. The CDR3 loop spans 16 amino acids. The ends were cut back, 2 bases at V and 7 bases at J, with 15 bases in the middle. The CDR3 sequence is CASSLTKGVKNSPLHF. The CDR3 nucleotides read TGTGCCAGCAGCTTAACGAAGGGTGTGAAGAATTCACCCCTCCACTTT.

The chain couples TRBV7-9 to TRBJ2-1, with 7 nucleotides matching TRBD2. The CDR3 sequence is 13 residues long. Germline lookup yields CDR1 SEHNR and CDR2 FQNEAQ (reference sequence). With V trimmed by 1 base and J by 8 bases, 2 bases remained unmatched. The CDR3 nucleotides read TGTGCCAGCAGCTTAGGGACTAGACATGAGCAGTTCTTC. Protein: CASSLGTRHEQFF.

V usage is TRBV9 and J usage is TRBJ2-7; TRBD1 matches at 8 bases. Germline CDR1 SGDLS, CDR2 YYNGEE. The CDR3 has 15 residues. Germline trimming cut 3 bases from V and 3 bases from J; bases unmatched to any gene: 8. CDR3: CASSAQGASNYEQYF. The CDR3 DNA reads TGTGCCAGCAGCGCCCAGGGGGCGTCTAACTACGAGCAGTACTTC.

The chain has TRBV27 and TRBJ2-2; 7 bases fit TRBD1. V lost 8 bases to trimming and J lost 4 bases; unmatched junction nucleotides: 1. This CDR3 has 12 amino acids. Germline CDR1 and CDR2: MNHEY and SMNVEV (reference sequence). CDR3 in DNA: TGTGCCAGCGGACAGGTCACCGGGGAGCTGTTTTTT. This codes for CASGQVTGELFF.

The genes are TRBV27 and TRBJ2-3; no clear D gene. This CDR3 is 14 amino acids long. V was cut by 4 bases and J by 4 bases, with 12 bases left in between. Germline values: CDR1 MNHEY, CDR2 SMNVEV (reference sequence). CDR3 sequence: CASSSNMASDTQYF. CDR3 DNA: TGTGCCAGCAGTTCCAACATGGCCTCAGATACGCAGTATTTT.

The V and J genes are TRBV30 and TRBJ2-7; D unresolved. CDR1 is GTSNPN and CDR2 is SVGIG in the germline V gene (reference sequence). This CDR3 contains 12 residues. V lost 0 bases, J lost 3 bases, and 6 bases lay in between. The CDR3 bases are TGTGCCTGGAGTGTAAGCCACTACGAGCAGTACTTC. It codes for CAWSVSHYEQYF.